One T cell receptor beta chain is described in this entry. Antigen: not known. These data originate in a study of cytomegalovirus exposure and HLA in healthy donors. On the study more broadly: Within the Caucasian-associated ancestry cluster were roughly 81% of the roughly 360 genotyped donors.

Study-level points and caveats: The majority of CMV-associated TCR beta chains were reported as apparently HLA-restricted in a later analysis. A few V segments could not be told apart, such as TRBV6-2 and TRBV6-3, and were left out.

Both 60 Vbeta primers and 13 Jbeta primers went into the PCR. Sequencing was performed with immunoSEQ multiplex PCR; in TCRdb, only in-frame clones are kept and a portion is missing. Of about 170,000 clones listed, 85% were seen once; the top ten hold 1%. Per the germline V gene, CDR1 is SGHRS and CDR2 is YFSETQ. Trimming stripped 7 bases from V and 0 bases from J, with 10 bases between. This CDR3 is 14 amino acids long. The genes are TRBV5-1 and TRBJ1-4; D call uncertain. Sequenced sample: PBMCs. This sequence was found in a boy between 2 and 15 years old in good health and CMV-seronegative. CDR3 coding DNA: TGCGCCAGCCGGGTTACTACAACTAATGAAAAACTGTTTTTT. It encodes CASRVTTTNEKLFF.